This T cell receptor beta chain was captured by sequencing in a study of long-term antiretroviral therapy in people with HIV. Sequencing relied on immunoSEQ assay v3.0, run at survey level. This table comes from immunoSEQ multiplex PCR, and its TCRdb copy is limited to in-frame clones, with some not included. This sample carries 30,000 to 35,000 clones, 79% of them seen once, and the ten largest clones take about 3%. Remarks on this clone: The antigen is not known.

Per donor, at least one pre-ART and at least two post-ART PBMC samples were obtained. Germline-derived CDR1 and CDR2 are SGHRS and YFSETQ. The CDR3 has 14 amino acids. Losses at the gene ends were 5 bases for V and 3 bases for J; bases not matched to a gene: 6. Study-wide results and caveats: Clones that had undergone expansion before ART prevailed in the repertoire throughout all time points. In samples taken after ART, diversity increased but remained below transplant donor control levels. Older ART regimens were possibly in use when the blood was collected between about 2004 and 2018.

Specimen: unsorted PBMCs, collected 1.9 years after starting antiretroviral therapy. This clonotype was obtained from a young man with HIV. The rearrangement joins TRBV5-1 to TRBJ2-5, with TRBD2 matching 8 bases. CDR3 sequence reads: CASSPGGVKETQYF. CDR3 sequence (DNA): TGCGCCAGCAGTCCCGGGGGGGTCAAAGAGACCCAGTACTTC.